The 32 T cell receptor beta chains presented below share a single source sample, sequenced in a study of vaccination and CD4 T cells after COVID-19. The Oncomine TCR Beta short-read assay sequenced DNA from cultured CD4+ T cells. MiXCR was run by TCRdb on the PCR reads, yielding one entry per CDR3 protein. The sample includes about 14,000 distinct CDR3 sequences, less than 70% seen only once; the top ten take over 15%. This sample's treatment: approximately 10-day PBMC culture with coronavirus spike peptide pools or control peptides (ViraFEST assay). These receptors have no known antigen. The source material was CD4+ T cells from blood, cultured in vitro. These receptors were taken from a human donor who had recovered from COVID-19.

The chain joins TRBV6-1 to TRBJ2-5; no definite D call. V was trimmed by 8 bases and J by 5 bases, leaving 12 bases between them. This CDR3 contains 12 residues. CDR1 and CDR2 (germline): MNHNS, SASEGT. CDR3 DNA sequence: TGTGCCAGCGGGCCAAACGGGGAGACCCAGTACTTC. This encodes CASGPNGETQYF.

The rearrangement uses TRBV27 and TRBJ2-3; D possibly matches TRBD1 or TRBD2 (6 bases each). The CDR3 runs 15 residues. Germline CDR1 MNHEY, CDR2 SMNVEV (reference sequence). V was clipped by 2 bases and J by 0 bases, with 9 bases between them. CDR3 in amino acids: CASSLRGASTDTQYF. The CDR3 nucleotides read TGTGCCAGCAGTTTAAGGGGGGCCAGCACAGATACGCAGTATTTT.

J is TRBJ2-5 and V is TRBV20-1; D remains ambiguous. The CDR3 contains 15 residues. V lost 3 bases and J lost 2, with 16 bases in between. The germline V gene encodes CDR1 DFQATT and CDR2 SNEGSKA (reference sequence). CDR3 bases: TGCAGTGCTAGTATGGGTTCCCCCACACAAGAGACCCAGTACTTC. This codes for CSASMGSPTQETQYF.

There are a few counts of this clonotype. The rearrangement uses TRBV7-9 and TRBJ1-2; TRBD1 agrees at 7 bases. Germline CDR1 and CDR2: SEHNR and FQNEAQ (reference sequence). Germline trimming cut 1 base from V and 10 bases from J; bases unmatched to any gene: 12. The CDR3 has 15 amino acids. DNA of the CDR3: TGTGCCAGCAGCTTAGGCACAGGGGCCAGAATCCCCTACACCTTC. Residues: CASSLGTGARIPYTF.

This clonotype has just a few counts. The CDR3 loop is CASSTGQEYNEQFF. The CDR3 region has the DNA TGTGCCAGCAGTACGGGACAGGAGTACAATGAGCAGTTCTTC. This chain connects TRBV6-1 to TRBJ2-1; 8 positions match TRBD1. There are 14 residues in the CDR3. With 5 bases clipped from V and 4 bases from J, the junction kept 4 bases outside the gene matches. Germline loops: CDR1 MNHNS, CDR2 SASEGT.

This clonotype was seen a handful of times. The rearrangement links TRBV27 to TRBJ2-3; TRBD2 agrees at 9 bases. From germline, CDR1 is MNHEY and CDR2 SMNVEV (reference sequence). CDR3 length: 16 residues. Trimming removed 6 bases from V and 6 bases from J; junction bases left unmatched: 13. CDR3 region: CASRPLSGRIVDTQYF. DNA for the CDR3: TGTGCCAGCAGACCTTTAAGCGGGAGGATAGTCGATACGCAGTATTTT.

The chain joins TRBV30 to TRBJ2-2, with 11 positions matching TRBD2. CDR1 and CDR2 from the germline V gene are GTSNPN and SVGIG (reference sequence). This CDR3 has 16 amino acids. V trimming: 1 base; J trimming: 6 bases; junction bases outside the gene matches: 7. The CDR3 here is CAWSDQTSGMAGELFF. DNA for the CDR3: TGTGCCTGGAGTGACCAGACTAGCGGGATGGCCGGGGAGCTGTTTTTT.

The J gene is TRBJ2-1, the V gene TRBV28, with D perhaps assigned TRBD1 or TRBD2 (5 bases each). V shed 3 bases and J shed 9 bases, with 12 bases lying between them. The CDR3 length is 13 residues. The V gene's germline CDR1 is MDHEN and CDR2 SYDVKM. CDR3 region: CASSLVTGGEQFF. The CDR3 nucleotides read TGTGCCAGCAGTTTGGTTACTGGGGGTGAGCAGTTCTTC.

This chain uses TRBV6-1 with TRBJ2-5, with 11 bases lining up with TRBD2. CDR3 size: 16 residues. The germline gives CDR1 MNHNS, CDR2 SASEGT. The junction had 14 bases not matched to a gene; V was cut back by 9 bases and J by 5 bases. Here the CDR3 reads CASTPTSGSRRETQYF. The DNA for the CDR3 is TGTGCCAGTACGCCCACTAGCGGGAGTAGGAGGGAGACCCAGTACTTC.

DNA of the CDR3: TGCAGTGCTAGGGGATTTAGCGGAAACTACGAGCAGTACTTC. This gives the protein CSARGFSGNYEQYF. The V gene is TRBV20-1, the J gene TRBJ2-7; maybe TRBD2 (6 bases). Trimming removed 3 bases from V and 3 bases from J, with 15 bases in between. The CDR3 is 14 amino acids. Germline CDR1 reads DFQATT; CDR2 reads SNEGSKA (reference sequence).

This chain uses TRBV7-3 with TRBJ2-7, with a possible D match to TRBD1 (6 bases). CDR1 is SGHTA, CDR2 FQGTGA, per germline. Between the trimmed V and J ends, which lost 3 bases and 2 bases, there was a span of 11 bases. The CDR3 covers 14 residues. In DNA, the CDR3 is TGTGCCAGCAGCTTGTATGGGGGCCCCTACGAGCAGTACTTC. Protein sequence: CASSLYGGPYEQYF.

In this sample, this clonotype turned up once. The chain combines TRBV7-9 with TRBJ2-6, with 9 bases aligning to TRBD1. CDR1 SEHNR and CDR2 FQNEAQ come from the germline V gene (reference sequence). The CDR3 contains 17 residues. With V trimmed by 6 bases and J by 0 bases, 6 bases remained unmatched. CDR3 sequence reads: CASSDRGVDSGANVLTF. The CDR3 region has the DNA TGTGCCAGCAGTGACAGGGGGGTCGACTCTGGGGCCAACGTCCTGACTTTC.

This chain connects TRBV6-1 to TRBJ2-3; 11 bases map to TRBD2. The trim removed 8 bases at V and 2 bases at J, leaving 9 bases unmatched. The CDR3 covers 16 residues. The germline V gene has CDR1 MNHNS and CDR2 SASEGT. CDR3 residues: CASWAGTSGDTDTQYF. The CDR3 nucleotides are TGTGCCAGCTGGGCCGGGACTAGCGGTGACACAGATACGCAGTATTTT.

The chain recombines TRBV7-8 with TRBJ1-5; a weak D match, TRBD1 (6 bases). The CDR3 length is 15 residues. Germline CDR1 and CDR2: SGHVS and FQNEAQ. V was trimmed by 6 bases and J by 3 bases, leaving 15 bases between them. Here the CDR3 DNA reads TGTGCCAGCAGTGGGGGGGCAGGGTCCAATCAGCCCCAGCATTTT. Its translation is CASSGGAGSNQPQHF.

This clonotype was counted a few times. The chain recombines TRBV7-9 with TRBJ2-7; a weak D match, TRBD2 (6 bases). Trimming cost V 5 bases and J 2 bases, with 13 bases left between them. The CDR3 is 14 residues long. CDR1 is SEHNR and CDR2 is FQNEAQ in the germline V gene (reference sequence). CDR3 in DNA: TGTGCCAGCAGCCGAACGGGAGCTACCTACGAGCAGTACTTC. Translating gives CASSRTGATYEQYF.

The chain employs TRBV12-1 and TRBJ1-2. TRBV12-1 corresponds to a pseudogene. The CDR3 is made up of 18 amino acids. CDR3 bases: TGTGCCAGCAGCACCCCTAGGGAGTATCGGGTGTCGGGCTATGGCTACACCTTC. The encoded protein is CASSTPREYRVSGYGYTF.

This clonotype has only a few counts. One end of the junction fails to match germline, which may point to a read error. The chain joins TRBV7-6 to TRBJ2-5; perhaps D is TRBD1 or TRBD2 (6 bases each). The CDR3 spans 15 residues. CDR1 and CDR2 (germline): SGHVS, FNYEAQ. This CDR3 is CASSLVGGLDETQYF. As DNA, the CDR3 is TGTGCTAGCAGCTTAGTAGGGGGGCTCGACGAGACCCAGTACTTC. Combining the CDR3 with reference TRBV7-6 and TRBJ2-5 gives the whole variable domain GAGVSQSPRYKVTKRGQDVALRCDPISGHVSLYWYRQALGQGPEFLTYFNYEAQQDKSGLPNDRFSAERPEGSISTLTIQRTEQRDSAMYRCASSLVGGLDETQYFGPGTRLLVL.

This clonotype appeared a few times. This chain uses TRBV7-8 with TRBJ2-3; 7 nucleotides agree with TRBD2. Germline CDR1 is SGHVS and CDR2 is FQNEAQ. The trim removed 2 bases at V and 2 bases at J, leaving 4 bases unmatched. This CDR3 has 15 residues. The CDR3 DNA is TGTGCCAGCAGCTTACGAAGCGGGAACACAGATACGCAGTATTTT. Protein product: CASSLRSGNTDTQYF.

The chain is built from TRBV7-7 and TRBJ2-3, with D unresolved. The CDR3 extends over 13 amino acids. CDR1 and CDR2 (germline): SSHAT, FNYEAQ (reference sequence). Trimming removed 4 bases at V and 6 bases at J, with 11 bases between. The CDR3 protein is CASSSNLRDTQYF. As DNA, the CDR3 is TGTGCCAGCAGCTCCAATCTAAGGGATACGCAGTATTTT.

This clonotype has more than one count but fewer than ten. The rearrangement links TRBV7-9 to TRBJ1-5, with 8 bases that match TRBD1. V shed 9 bases and J 2 bases; nucleotides not matched to a gene: 3. The germline gives CDR1 SEHNR, CDR2 FQNEAQ (reference sequence). The CDR3 sequence is 13 residues long. CDR3 protein: CASSQGGNQPQHF. DNA of the CDR3: TGTGCCAGTTCACAGGGGGGCAATCAGCCCCAGCATTTT.

The V call is TRBV19, the J call TRBJ2-2; the match to TRBD1 covers 7 bases. V dropped 4 bases and J dropped 8; count of bases not matched to a gene: 7. The germline V gene has CDR1 LNHDA and CDR2 SQIVND (reference sequence). The CDR3 covers 14 residues. CDR3 sequence: CASSSRQGFGELFF. The CDR3 bases are TGTGCCAGTAGTAGTAGACAGGGTTTTGGGGAGCTGTTTTTT.

The V call is TRBV30, the J call TRBJ2-2; 12 nucleotides line up with TRBD2. V lost 4 bases and J lost 6; bases outside the gene matches: 9. The CDR3 is made up of 16 amino acids. Germline V gives CDR1 GTSNPN, CDR2 SVGIG (reference sequence). CDR3 loop: CAWTSGLAGYSGELFF. CDR3 in DNA: TGTGCCTGGACCTCAGGACTAGCGGGATACTCCGGGGAGCTGTTTTTT.

This clonotype is labeled medium-sized (0.01 to 0.1%). The chain employs TRBV10-3 and TRBJ2-7; D unresolved. Germline CDR1 reads ENHRY; CDR2 reads SYGVKD. The CDR3 runs to 12 residues. The V and J ends lost 6 bases and 4 bases respectively, with 10 bases between them. The DNA of the CDR3 is TGTGCCATCAGCGAGGACCTGTACGAGCAGTACTTC. It encodes CAISEDLYEQYF.

The rearrangement joins TRBV20-1 to TRBJ2-5; tentatively, D is TRBD1 (6 bases). In germline, CDR1 is DFQATT, CDR2 SNEGSKA (reference sequence). The CDR3 spans 15 residues. Trimming pared 3 bases from V and 2 bases from J, leaving 16 bases between. The CDR3 protein is CSARGGGGGQETQYF. DNA of the CDR3: TGCAGTGCTAGGGGTGGGGGCGGTGGACAAGAGACCCAGTACTTC.

This clonotype was observed a handful of times. The chain recombines TRBV20-1 with TRBJ2-3; D remains unclear. Looked up from germline, CDR1 is DFQATT and CDR2 is SNEGSKA (reference sequence). This CDR3 spans 13 amino acids. Trimming cost V 8 bases and J 3 bases, with 15 bases left between them. The CDR3 spells CSPPGLFTDTQYF. CDR3 bases: TGCAGTCCCCCGGGCCTATTTACAGATACGCAGTATTTT.

The chain recombines TRBV6-5 with TRBJ1-5; D perhaps matches TRBD1 (5 bases). CDR1 MNHEY and CDR2 SVGAGI come from the germline V gene. CDR3 length: 16 amino acids. Between the trimmed V and J ends, which lost 0 bases and 0 bases, there was a span of 9 bases. The CDR3 is CASSYSRGDSNQPQHF. DNA of the CDR3: TGTGCCAGCAGTTACTCCCGGGGGGATAGCAATCAGCCCCAGCATTTT.

This chain connects TRBV7-9 to TRBJ2-5; unclear D gene. Trimming removed 2 bases from V and 4 bases from J, with 5 bases in between. The germline CDR1 and CDR2 sequences are SEHNR and FQNEAQ (reference sequence). This CDR3 has 12 residues. The CDR3 DNA reads TGTGCCAGCAGCTTACGTCTAGAGACCCAGTACTTC. Encoded protein: CASSLRLETQYF. The variable domain in full, completed from reference TRBV7-9 and TRBJ2-5, reads DTGVSQNPRHKITKRGQNVTFRCDPISEHNRLYWYRQTLGQGPEFLTYFQNEAQLEKSRLLSDRFSAERPKGSFSTLEIQRTEQGDSAMYLCASSLRLETQYFGPGTRLLVL.

The V and J genes are TRBV11-1 and TRBJ1-2, with TRBD1 matching 9 bases. The CDR3 runs to 15 residues. Germline CDR1 and CDR2: SGHAT and FQDESV (reference sequence). Trimming took 4 bases from V and 5 from J; bases not matched to a gene: 8. The CDR3 bases are TGTGCCAGCAGCTCCCCCGACAGGGGGGAATATGGCTACACCTTC. This translates into CASSSPDRGEYGYTF.

The chain couples TRBV11-2 to TRBJ2-2, with D uncertain. The V and J ends lost 0 bases and 5 bases respectively, with 7 bases between them. Germline CDR1 and CDR2: SGHAT and FQNNGV. The CDR3 has 14 amino acids. CDR3 loop: CASSLDIATGELFF. In DNA, the CDR3 is TGTGCCAGCAGCTTAGATATCGCGACCGGGGAGCTGTTTTTT.

The chain uses TRBV6-1 and TRBJ1-1, with 10 bases that match TRBD1. V gave up 6 bases and J gave up 1 base; unmatched junction bases: 8. This CDR3 is built from 16 residues. Germline V CDR1 and CDR2: MNHNS, SASEGT. CDR3 coding DNA: TGTGCCAGCAGGGGACCGGGACAGGGGCCGAACACTGAAGCTTTCTTT. Translated: CASRGPGQGPNTEAFF.

CDR3 amino acids: CASSRGTGELFF. CDR3 bases: TGTGCCAGCAGTAGGGGCACCGGGGAGCTGTTTTTT. The chain links TRBV7-3 to TRBJ2-2; perhaps TRBD1 as D (5 bases). This CDR3 region has 12 residues. In germline, CDR1 is SGHTA, CDR2 FQGTGA. The V gene lost 6 bases and the J gene lost 4 bases, with 6 bases spanning the gap.

CDR3 protein: CASSILVRYEQYF. Written as DNA, the CDR3 is TGTGCCAGCAGTATACTAGTCCGCTACGAGCAGTACTTC. This sequence joins TRBV27 and TRBJ2-7, with D perhaps TRBD2 (5 bases). CDR1 MNHEY and CDR2 SMNVEV come from the germline V gene (reference sequence). There are 13 residues in the CDR3. V shed 5 bases and J shed 3 bases, with 11 bases lying between them.